This T cell receptor (beta chain) was profiled in a study of post-analysis software for immune sequencing data. On the study more broadly: Several disease courses (relapsing-remitting, secondary progressive and progressive-relapsing) of multiple sclerosis were included.

Concerning this clonotype: Its target is unknown.

The TCR beta cDNA libraries carried unique molecular identifiers. TCRdb used MiXCR to reprocess the PCR reads, holding one entry per CDR3 protein. The table lists about 570,000 distinct CDR3 sequences, around 31% of them singletons, with 6% in the top ten. Study-wide findings and caveats: The authors found that F measure strongly co-clustered same-batch samples. Included in a set of 5 or 6 TRBV segments more frequent in patients than controls were TRBV5-6, TRBV5-1 and TRBV20-1. Multiple sclerosis patients showed significantly lower normalized Chao1 diversity than controls did.

The ends were cut back, 0 bases at V and 2 bases at J, with 9 bases in the middle. This CDR3 region has 15 residues. Germline lookup yields CDR1 SGHAT and CDR2 FQDESV (reference sequence). This clonotype was obtained from a girl between 2 and 17 years old with multiple sclerosis. The sample was blood. The chain is built from TRBV11-1 and TRBJ2-3; possibly TRBD2 for D (5 bases). CDR3 region: CASSLAAADTDTQYF. For the CDR3, the DNA is TGTGCCAGCAGCTTAGCGGCAGCGGACACAGATACGCAGTATTTT.